This TCR beta chain stems from a study of T cell responses to AZD1222 COVID-19 vaccine. The wider study: Samples with a second dose at about 4 or about 12 weeks were pooled together.

V was clipped by 7 bases and J by 2 bases; unmatched bases: 7. Germline CDR1 MDHEN, CDR2 SYDVKM. CDR3 length equals 14 residues. The assay was immunoSEQ multiplex PCR, and TCRdb's table has in-frame clones only and misses some. The top ten hold about 6% of the sample, which has 150,000 to 200,000 clones, 85% to 90% seen once. The chain couples TRBV28 to TRBJ1-1; 7 nucleotides align to TRBD1. The sequence was collected from an adult in good health. This material consisted of peripheral blood, taken on day 0 of AZD1222 vaccination. CDR3 DNA: TGTGCCAGCAAAGGTGGGACAGTTAACACTGAAGCTTTCTTT. Translating it yields CASKGGTVNTEAFF.